This entry lists 7 T cell receptor beta chains sequenced from one sample in a study of T-cell reconstitution after alpha-beta-depleted transplantation in children. These receptors' antigens are unknown. The authors prepared the TCRbeta library with unique molecular identifiers. MiXCR was run by TCRdb on the PCR reads, yielding one entry per CDR3 protein. The data contain a few hundred thousand distinct CDR3 sequences, approximately 7.3% of them singletons. Study results and limitations: A year had passed since transplant, and T-cell counts and diversity by then came mostly from newly produced T cells.

The specimen was peripheral blood, collected 360 days after TCRalphabeta/CD19-depleted stem cell transplant. The receptor set was obtained from a female patient aged 2 to 10 who had a stem cell transplant for Fanconi anemia, so the T cells may come from the graft donor.

This clonotype came up a few times. V gene TRBV11-2 combines with J gene TRBJ2-7, with a tentative D call TRBD2 (5 bases). With 1 base removed from V and 5 bases from J, the gap between germline ends came to 12 bases. The length of the CDR3 is 14 residues. Germline V gene lookup returns CDR1 SGHAT and CDR2 FQNNGV. The CDR3 DNA is TGTGCCAGCAGCTTAGGAGCCGGAGGTCACGAGCAGTACTTC. Protein sequence: CASSLGAGGHEQYF. Full variable domain (missing parts from reference TRBV11-2 and TRBJ2-7): EAGVAQSPRYKIIEKRQSVAFWCNPISGHATLYWYQQILGQGPKLLIQFQNNGVVDDSQLPKDRFSAERLKGVDSTLKIQPAKLEDSAVYLCASSLGAGGHEQYFGPGTRLTVT.

This clonotype was counted many times. The chain links TRBV10-2 to TRBJ2-5; TRBD1 agrees at 7 bases. V lost 11 bases and J lost 3; bases outside the gene matches: 18. Germline V gene data show CDR1 as WSHSY and CDR2 as SAAADI. The CDR3 is 16 amino acids. This CDR3 reads CASRDSLSLHEETQYF. The CDR3 coding sequence is TGCGCCTCCAGGGACAGTCTTTCCCTACACGAAGAGACCCAGTACTTC.

The chain's CDR3 is CASSLGGLAGYNEQFF. DNA of the CDR3: TGCGCCAGCAGCTTGGGAGGACTAGCGGGTTACAATGAGCAGTTCTTC. The rearrangement uses TRBV5-1 and TRBJ2-1; 11 bases map to TRBD2. V was clipped by 0 bases and J by 4 bases; unmatched bases: 3. This CDR3 is built from 16 residues. Germline CDR1 is SGHRS and CDR2 is YFSETQ. The whole variable domain, remainder taken from reference TRBV5-1 and TRBJ2-1, is KAGVTQTPRYLIKTRGQQVTLSCSPISGHRSVSWYQQTPGQGLQFLFEYFSETQRNKGNFPGRFSGRQFSNSRSEMNVSTLELGDSALYLCASSLGGLAGYNEQFFGPGTRLTVL.

The chain employs TRBV12-3 or TRBV12-4 and TRBJ2-1; perhaps TRBD2 as D (7 bases). The V end lost 4 bases, the J end lost 4 bases, and 20 bases lay between the germline ends. This CDR3 is built from 17 residues. CDR3 DNA: TGTGCCAGCAGTTCGGAGGGGGGGCCAGGAGTATACAATGAGCAGTTCTTC. Protein product: CASSSEGGPGVYNEQFF.

This clonotype was detected only a few times. V is TRBV6-1 and J is TRBJ2-4; tentatively, D is TRBD2 (7 bases). Germline values: CDR1 MNHNS, CDR2 SASEGT. V shed 6 bases and J shed 0 bases, with 21 bases lying between them. This CDR3 comprises 18 residues. The DNA for the CDR3 is TGTGCCAGCAGCTGGGGGGCGGGGGACCCTCTAGCCAAAAACATTCAGTACTTC. Amino acids: CASSWGAGDPLAKNIQYF.

The V and J genes are TRBV20-1 and TRBJ1-1; D might be TRBD1 (5 bases). The CDR3 has 13 residues. The germline CDR1 and CDR2 sequences are DFQATT and SNEGSKA (reference sequence). Trimming pared 3 bases from V and 2 bases from J, leaving 10 bases between. DNA of the CDR3: TGCAGTGCTAGTAGACAGCTTAACACTGAAGCTTTCTTT. It is translated as CSASRQLNTEAFF.

This clonotype was recorded many times. The chain employs TRBV21-1 and TRBJ1-5; the table calls TRBD1, which could not be checked here. TRBV21-1 is labeled a pseudogene. The CDR3 totals 18 residues. CDR3 sequence (DNA): TGTGCCAGCAGCCTGGACAGGGTCGGTGAGGAACCCAGGAAGCCCCAGCATTTT. Amino acid sequence: CASSLDRVGEEPRKPQHF.